Sequencing of this T cell receptor (beta chain) was carried out in a study of TIL therapy for anti-PD-1-resistant metastatic lung cancer. Sample time point: pre-treatment sample, taken before nivolumab and TIL therapy. CDR3 size: 17 residues. The V gene lost 4 bases and the J gene lost 0 bases, with 14 bases spanning the gap. The germline V gene has CDR1 SGDLS and CDR2 YYNGEE. The immunoSEQ assay was v3. Each library reached roughly 2 million read pairs, or about 5-6.5 million at deep level. Method: immunoSEQ multiplex PCR; TCRdb's copy keeps in-frame clones and lacks some. The table shows tens of thousands of clones, with roughly 84% occurring only once.

The origin of this receptor is a person aged 25 to 80 with non-small cell lung cancer. The sample consisted of blood, taken at baseline. The V and J genes are TRBV9 and TRBJ1-6; the D is unclear. CDR3 sequence reads: CASSSDRLSSYNSPLHF. As DNA, the CDR3 is TGTGCCAGCAGCTCGGACCGCCTGAGCTCCTATAATTCACCCCTCCACTTT.